Listed below are T cell receptor beta chains from one sample, sequenced in a study of T cell repertoires in cytomegalovirus infection. Their target antigens are unknown. TCRdb used MiXCR to reprocess the reads, holding one entry per CDR3 protein. The repertoire holds 400,000 to 600,000 distinct CDR3 sequences, under 45% seen once, with roughly two fifths in the top ten. The specimen comprised cultured PBMCs, sampled from culture after CMV antigen stimulation. Receptors were obtained from a human donor in good health (CMV status not recorded). Some clones in this sample may be carry-over from other donors' samples. CDR3s include the opening cysteine and the closing phenylalanine or tryptophan. The D gene is left open where the match is weak. Clone size is shown for a subset of rows, as once, few, many or a class of expanded clone.

NA,NA,TRBV7-2,TRBJ2-3,CASSPGPIRTDTQYF,TGTGCCAGCAGCCCGGGACCGATTCGAACAGATACGCAGTATTTT
few,NA,TRBV4-3,TRBJ1-5,CASSERLGNQPQHF,TGCGCCAGCAGCGAACGGCTGGGAAATCAGCCCCAGCATTTT
few,NA,TRBV10-3,TRBJ1-2,CAISESTDYYGYTF,TGTGCCATCAGTGAGTCGACAGATTACTATGGCTACACCTTC
few,TRBD1,TRBV7-2,TRBJ1-2,CASSLKGTGNGYTF,TGTGCCAGCAGCTTAAAGGGGACAGGGAACGGCTACACCTTC
NA,TRBD1,TRBV7-2,TRBJ2-2,CASSAPGQGLTGELFF,TGTGCCAGCAGCGCACCGGGACAGGGTTTGACCGGGGAGCTGTTTTTT
few,NA,TRBV7-2,TRBJ2-7,CASSATPGPYEQYF,TGTGCCAGCAGCGCTACACCGGGACCCTACGAGCAGTACTTC
few,NA,TRBV19,TRBJ1-5,CASSIGPGQPQHF,TGTGCCAGTAGTATTGGTCCCGGACAGCCCCAGCATTTT
NA,NA,TRBV18,TRBJ2-1,CASSPLKSSYNEQFF,TGTGCCAGCTCACCGTTGAAGAGCTCCTACAATGAGCAGTTCTTC
NA,NA,TRBV7-6,TRBJ1-4,CASSPTGPWGKLFF,TGTGCCAGCAGCCCGACAGGCCCCTGGGGAAAACTGTTTTTT
few,TRBD2,TRBV7-9,TRBJ2-3,CASRILAGGRTDTQYF,TGTGCCAGCAGGATACTAGCGGGGGGGCGAACAGATACGCAGTATTTT
NA,NA,TRBV7-9,TRBJ2-7,CASSPEGYREQYF,TGTGCCAGCAGCCCAGAGGGATACCGTGAGCAGTACTTC